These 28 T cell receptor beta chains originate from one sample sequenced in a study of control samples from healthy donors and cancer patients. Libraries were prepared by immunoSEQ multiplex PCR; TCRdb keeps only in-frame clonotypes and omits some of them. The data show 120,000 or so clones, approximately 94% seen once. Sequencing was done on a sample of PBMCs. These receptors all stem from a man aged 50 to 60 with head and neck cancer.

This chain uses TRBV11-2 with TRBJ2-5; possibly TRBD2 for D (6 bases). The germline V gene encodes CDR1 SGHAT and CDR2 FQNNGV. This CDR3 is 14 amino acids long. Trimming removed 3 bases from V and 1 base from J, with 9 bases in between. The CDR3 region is CASSLLALQETQYF. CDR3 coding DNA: TGTGCCAGCAGCTTGCTAGCGCTCCAAGAGACCCAGTACTTC.

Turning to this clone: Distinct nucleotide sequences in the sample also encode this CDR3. CDR3: CASSLVRDTEAFF. The CDR3 coding sequence is TGTGCCAGCAGCTTAGTCAGGGACACTGAAGCTTTCTTT. This rearrangement joins TRBV7-9 to TRBJ1-1; possibly TRBD1 for D (5 bases). This CDR3 has 13 amino acids. Trimming cost V 1 base and J 3 bases, with 6 bases left between them. Germline lookup yields CDR1 SEHNR and CDR2 FQNEAQ (reference sequence).

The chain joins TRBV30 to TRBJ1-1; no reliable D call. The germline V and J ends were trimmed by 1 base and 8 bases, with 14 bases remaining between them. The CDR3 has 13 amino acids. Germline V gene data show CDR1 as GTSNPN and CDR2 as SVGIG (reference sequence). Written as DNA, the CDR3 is TGTGCCTGGAGTGCCTCTCTACAGTCCGAAGCTTTCTTT. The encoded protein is CAWSASLQSEAFF.

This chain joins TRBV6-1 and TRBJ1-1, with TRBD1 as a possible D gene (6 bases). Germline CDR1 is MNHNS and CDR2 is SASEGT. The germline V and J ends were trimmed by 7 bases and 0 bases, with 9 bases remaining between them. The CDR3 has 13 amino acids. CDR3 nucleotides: TGTGCCAGCAAAGGGGGTATGAACACTGAAGCTTTCTTT. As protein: CASKGGMNTEAFF.

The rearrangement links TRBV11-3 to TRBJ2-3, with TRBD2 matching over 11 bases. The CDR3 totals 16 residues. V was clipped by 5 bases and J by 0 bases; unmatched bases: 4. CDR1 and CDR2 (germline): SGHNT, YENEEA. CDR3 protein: CASSARLAGSTDTQYF. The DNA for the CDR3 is TGTGCCAGCAGCGCCCGACTAGCGGGGAGCACAGATACGCAGTATTTT. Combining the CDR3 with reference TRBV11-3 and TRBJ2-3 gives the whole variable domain EAGVVQSPRYKIIEKKQPVAFWCNPISGHNTLYWYLQNLGQGPELLIRYENEEAVDDSQLPKDRFSAERLKGVDSTLKIQPAELGDSAVYLCASSARLAGSTDTQYFGPGTRLTVL.

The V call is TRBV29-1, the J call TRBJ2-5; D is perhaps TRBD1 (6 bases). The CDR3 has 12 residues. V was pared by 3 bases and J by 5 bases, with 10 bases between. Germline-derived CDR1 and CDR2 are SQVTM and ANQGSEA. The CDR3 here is CSVDRQGETQYF. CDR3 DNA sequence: TGCAGCGTTGATCGGCAGGGGGAGACCCAGTACTTC.

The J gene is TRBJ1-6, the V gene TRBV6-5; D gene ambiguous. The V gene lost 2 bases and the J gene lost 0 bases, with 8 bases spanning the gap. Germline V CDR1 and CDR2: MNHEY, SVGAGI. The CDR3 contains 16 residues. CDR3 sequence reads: CASSYAESSYNSPLHF. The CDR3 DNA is TGTGCCAGCAGTTACGCGGAGAGCTCCTATAATTCACCCCTCCACTTT.

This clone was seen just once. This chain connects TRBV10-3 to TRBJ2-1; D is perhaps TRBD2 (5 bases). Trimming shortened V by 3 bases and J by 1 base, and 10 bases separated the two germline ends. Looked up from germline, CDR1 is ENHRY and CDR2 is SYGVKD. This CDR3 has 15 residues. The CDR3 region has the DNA TGTGCCATCAGTGATTCCCAGCGGTCCTACAATGAGCAGTTCTTC. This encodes CAISDSQRSYNEQFF.

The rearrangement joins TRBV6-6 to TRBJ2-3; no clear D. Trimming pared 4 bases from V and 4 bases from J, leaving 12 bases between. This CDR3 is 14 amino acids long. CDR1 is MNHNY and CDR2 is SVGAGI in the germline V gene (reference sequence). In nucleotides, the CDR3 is TGTGCCAGCAGTTGGACCCCTAACTCAGATACGCAGTATTTT. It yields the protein CASSWTPNSDTQYF.

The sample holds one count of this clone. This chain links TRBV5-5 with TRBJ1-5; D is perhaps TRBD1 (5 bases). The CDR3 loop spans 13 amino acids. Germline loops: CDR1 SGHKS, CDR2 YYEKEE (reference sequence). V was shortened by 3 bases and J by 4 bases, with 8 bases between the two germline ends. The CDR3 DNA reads TGTGCCAGCAGCTGGGGGGGTAATCAGCCCCAGCATTTT. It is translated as CASSWGGNQPQHF.

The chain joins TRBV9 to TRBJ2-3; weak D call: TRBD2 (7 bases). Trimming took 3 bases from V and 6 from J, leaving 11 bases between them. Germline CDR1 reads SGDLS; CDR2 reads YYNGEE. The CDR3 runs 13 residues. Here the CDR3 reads CASSEGGYDTQYF. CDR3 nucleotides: TGTGCCAGCAGCGAGGGGGGGTATGATACGCAGTATTTT.

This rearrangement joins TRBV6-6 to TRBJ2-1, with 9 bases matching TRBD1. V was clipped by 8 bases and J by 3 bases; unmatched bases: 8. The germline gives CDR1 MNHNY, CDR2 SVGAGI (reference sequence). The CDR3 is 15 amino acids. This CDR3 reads CASLRGQGGYNEQFF. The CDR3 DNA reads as TGTGCCAGCTTGCGGGGACAGGGTGGCTACAATGAGCAGTTCTTC.

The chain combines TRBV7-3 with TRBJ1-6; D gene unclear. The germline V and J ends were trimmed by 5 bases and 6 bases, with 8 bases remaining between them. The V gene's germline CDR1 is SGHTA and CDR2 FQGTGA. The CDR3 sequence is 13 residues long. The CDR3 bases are TGTGCCAGCAGCGTGACAAGTAATTCACCCCTCCACTTT. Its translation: CASSVTSNSPLHF.

The CDR3 DNA reads as TGTGCCAGCAGTTTTAACCAAGCAGGGACCCAGTACTTC. Encoded protein: CASSFNQAGTQYF. The V call is TRBV12-3 or TRBV12-4, the J call TRBJ2-5; D gene ambiguous. Trimming removed 3 bases from V and 7 bases from J, with 12 bases in between. This CDR3 contains 13 residues.

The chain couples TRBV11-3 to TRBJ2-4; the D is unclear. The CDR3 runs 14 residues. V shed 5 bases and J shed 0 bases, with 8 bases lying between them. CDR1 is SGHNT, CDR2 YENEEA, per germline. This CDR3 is CASSPDKAKNIQYF. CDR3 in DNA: TGTGCCAGCAGCCCTGACAAAGCCAAAAACATTCAGTACTTC.

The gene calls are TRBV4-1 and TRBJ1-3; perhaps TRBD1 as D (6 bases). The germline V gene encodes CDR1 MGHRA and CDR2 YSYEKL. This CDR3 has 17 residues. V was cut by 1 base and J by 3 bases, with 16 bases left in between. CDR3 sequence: CASSQGPRGAGGNTIYF. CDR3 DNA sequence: TGCGCCAGCAGCCAAGGCCCTCGGGGGGCAGGTGGAAACACCATATATTTT.

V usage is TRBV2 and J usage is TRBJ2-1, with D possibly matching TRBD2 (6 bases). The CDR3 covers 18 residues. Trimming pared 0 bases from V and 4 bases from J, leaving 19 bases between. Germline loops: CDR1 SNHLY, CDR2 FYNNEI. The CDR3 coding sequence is TGTGCCAGCAGTGAAGCGCCCCAAACCGGGACTCCTTACAATGAGCAGTTCTTC. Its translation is CASSEAPQTGTPYNEQFF.

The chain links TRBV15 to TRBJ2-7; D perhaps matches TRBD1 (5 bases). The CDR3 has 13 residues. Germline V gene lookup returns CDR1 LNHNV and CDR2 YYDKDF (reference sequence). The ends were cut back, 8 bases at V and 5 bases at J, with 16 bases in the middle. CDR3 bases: TGTGCCACCGGGGCGGACCCTCTCGACGAGCAGTACTTC. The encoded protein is CATGADPLDEQYF.

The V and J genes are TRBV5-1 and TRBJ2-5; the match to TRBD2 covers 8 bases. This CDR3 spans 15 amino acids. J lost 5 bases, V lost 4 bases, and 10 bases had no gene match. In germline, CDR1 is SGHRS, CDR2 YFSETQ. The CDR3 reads CASSATRLARETQYF. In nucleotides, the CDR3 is TGCGCCAGCAGCGCCACTCGACTAGCGAGGGAGACCCAGTACTTC.

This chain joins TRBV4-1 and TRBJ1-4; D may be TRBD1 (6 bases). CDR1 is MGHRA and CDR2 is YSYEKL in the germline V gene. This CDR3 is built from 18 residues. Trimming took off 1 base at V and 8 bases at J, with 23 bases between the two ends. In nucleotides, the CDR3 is TGCGCCAGCAGCCAAGCCAGAAGTGGGGACATGAGGAGGGAAAAACTGTTTTTT. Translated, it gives CASSQARSGDMRREKLFF.

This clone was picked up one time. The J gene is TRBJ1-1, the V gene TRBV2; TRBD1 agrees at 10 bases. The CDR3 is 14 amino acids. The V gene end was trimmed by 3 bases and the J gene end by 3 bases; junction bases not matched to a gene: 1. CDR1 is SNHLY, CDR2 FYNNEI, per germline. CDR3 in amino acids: CASSETGGDTEAFF. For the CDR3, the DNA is TGTGCCAGCAGTGAGACAGGGGGCGACACTGAAGCTTTCTTT.

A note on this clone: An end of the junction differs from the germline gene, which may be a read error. Written as DNA, the CDR3 is TGTGCCAGCAGGTTATCAGGACCCTACGAGCAGTACTTC. This gives the protein CASRLSGPYEQYF. The genes are TRBV28 and TRBJ2-7; the D is unclear. Per the germline V gene, CDR1 is MDHEN and CDR2 is SYDVKM. There are 13 residues in the CDR3.

The CDR3 DNA reads as TGTGCCTGGAGTGTACTTGGGGTTAAAAATGAAAAACTGTTTTTT. This codes for CAWSVLGVKNEKLFF. The J gene is TRBJ1-4, the V gene TRBV30; no reliable D call. The CDR3 runs to 15 residues. V lost 0 bases and J 5 bases, leaving 13 bases between the germline ends. Germline CDR1 reads GTSNPN; CDR2 reads SVGIG (reference sequence).

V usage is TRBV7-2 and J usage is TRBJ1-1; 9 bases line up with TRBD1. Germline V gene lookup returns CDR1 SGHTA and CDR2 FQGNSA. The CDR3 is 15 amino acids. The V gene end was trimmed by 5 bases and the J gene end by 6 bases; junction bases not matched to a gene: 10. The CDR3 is CASSPLQGAIAEAFF. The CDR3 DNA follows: TGTGCCAGCAGCCCTCTACAGGGGGCGATCGCTGAAGCTTTCTTT.

The CDR3 sequence: CASSVPLGGNTGELFF. The CDR3 bases are TGTGCCAGCAGCGTACCCCTGGGGGGGAACACCGGGGAGCTGTTTTTT. The V call is TRBV9, the J call TRBJ2-2, with D possibly being TRBD2 (6 bases). This CDR3 has 16 amino acids. The germline gives CDR1 SGDLS, CDR2 YYNGEE. Deletions cut 1 base from V and 1 base from J, with 11 bases between.

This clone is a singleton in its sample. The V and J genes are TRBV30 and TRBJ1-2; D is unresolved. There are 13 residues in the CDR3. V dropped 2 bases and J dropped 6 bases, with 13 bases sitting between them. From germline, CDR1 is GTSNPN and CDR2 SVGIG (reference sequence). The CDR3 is CAWSTTEGHGYTF. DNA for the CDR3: TGTGCCTGGAGTACTACGGAAGGCCATGGCTACACCTTC.

The CDR3: CASRRGLNQPQHF. CDR3 coding DNA: TGTGCCAGCAGAAGGGGCCTTAATCAGCCCCAGCATTTT. The V and J genes are TRBV2 and TRBJ1-5, with a possible D match to TRBD1 (5 bases). Trimming cost V 6 bases and J 4 bases, with 10 bases left between them. The CDR3 contains 13 residues. CDR1 SNHLY and CDR2 FYNNEI come from the germline V gene.

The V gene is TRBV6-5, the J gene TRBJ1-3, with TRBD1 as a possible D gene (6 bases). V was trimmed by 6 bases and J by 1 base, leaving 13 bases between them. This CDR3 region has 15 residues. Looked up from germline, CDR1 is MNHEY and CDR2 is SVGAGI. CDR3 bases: TGTGCCAGCAGACCCATCCAGGGGTCTGGAAACACCATATATTTT. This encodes CASRPIQGSGNTIYF.